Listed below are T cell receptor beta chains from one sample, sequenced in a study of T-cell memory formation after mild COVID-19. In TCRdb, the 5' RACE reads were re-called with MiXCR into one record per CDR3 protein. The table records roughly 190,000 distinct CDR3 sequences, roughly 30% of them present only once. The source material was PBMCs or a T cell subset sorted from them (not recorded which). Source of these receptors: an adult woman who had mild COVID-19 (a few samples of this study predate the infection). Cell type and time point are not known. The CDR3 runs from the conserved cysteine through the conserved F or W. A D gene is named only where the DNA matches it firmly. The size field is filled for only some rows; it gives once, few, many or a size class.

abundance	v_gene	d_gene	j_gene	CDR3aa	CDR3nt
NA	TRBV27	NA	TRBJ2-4	CASSLSRLTLAKNIQYF	TGTGCCAGCAGTTTATCGAGGCTAACCTTAGCCAAAAACATTCAGTACTTC
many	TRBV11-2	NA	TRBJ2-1	CASSLRTGTYSYNEQFF	TGTGCCAGCAGCCTACGGACTGGAACCTACTCCTACAATGAGCAGTTCTTC
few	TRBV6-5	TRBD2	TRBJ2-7	CASSTTSGSFEQYF	TGTGCCAGCAGTACCACTAGCGGGAGCTTCGAGCAGTACTTC
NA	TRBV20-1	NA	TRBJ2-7	CSARTAYEQYF	TGCAGTGCTAGAACTGCCTACGAGCAGTACTTC
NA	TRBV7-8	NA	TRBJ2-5	CASGQLTRGRYQETQYF	TGTGCCAGCGGGCAGCTTACCCGGGGGAGGTACCAAGAGACCCAGTACTTC
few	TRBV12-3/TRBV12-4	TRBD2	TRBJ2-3	CASSQTSGPTDTQYF	TGTGCCAGCAGCCAGACTAGCGGGCCCACAGATACGCAGTATTTT
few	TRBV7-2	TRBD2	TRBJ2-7	CASSHPGGTYEQYF	TGTGCCAGCAGCCATCCGGGAGGAACCTACGAGCAGTACTTC
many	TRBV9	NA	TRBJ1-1	CASSGGVNTEAFF	TGTGCCAGCAGCGGCGGGGTAAACACTGAAGCTTTCTTT
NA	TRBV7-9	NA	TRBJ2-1	CASRPLGTPNEQFF	TGTGCCAGCAGGCCACTCGGGACTCCGAATGAGCAGTTCTTC
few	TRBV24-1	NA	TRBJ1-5	CATSDYSNQPQHF	TGTGCCACCAGTGATTACAGTAATCAGCCCCAGCATTTT
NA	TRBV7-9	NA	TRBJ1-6	CASSANNSPLHF	TGTGCCAGCAGCGCAAATAATTCACCCCTCCACTTT
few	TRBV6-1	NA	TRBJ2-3	CASSERPRPGPDTQYF	TGTGCCAGCAGTGAACGGCCCCGGCCAGGGCCAGATACGCAGTATTTT
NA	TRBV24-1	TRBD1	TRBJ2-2	CATGQLSTGELFF	TGTGCCACGGGACAGTTATCCACCGGGGAGCTGTTTTTT
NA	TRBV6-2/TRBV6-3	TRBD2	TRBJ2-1	CASTILAGVNNEQFF	TGTGCCAGCACCATACTAGCGGGGGTAAACAATGAGCAGTTCTTC
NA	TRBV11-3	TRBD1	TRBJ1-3	CASSARQGDSGNTIYF	TGTGCCAGCAGCGCTAGACAGGGAGACTCTGGAAACACCATATATTTT
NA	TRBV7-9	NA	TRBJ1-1	CASSLVETNTEAFF	TGTGCCAGCAGCTTAGTAGAGACGAACACTGAAGCTTTCTTT
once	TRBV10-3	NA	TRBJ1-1	CAISDIAGDTEAFF	TGTGCCATCAGTGACATTGCGGGGGACACTGAAGCTTTCTTT
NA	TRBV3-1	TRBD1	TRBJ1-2	CASSQAGGYGYTF	TGTGCCAGCAGCCAAGCAGGGGGCTATGGCTACACCTTC
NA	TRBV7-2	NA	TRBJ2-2	CASSLVPGSFGELFF	TGTGCCAGCAGCTTAGTTCCCGGATCGTTCGGGGAGCTGTTTTTT
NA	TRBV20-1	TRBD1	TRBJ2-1	CSARPGQGRNEQFF	TGCAGTGCTAGACCGGGACAGGGGAGGAATGAGCAGTTCTTC
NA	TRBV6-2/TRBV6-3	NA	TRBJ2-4	CASSYSKLEGRIQYF	TGTGCCAGCAGTTACTCGAAGTTGGAGGGCAGGATTCAGTACTTC
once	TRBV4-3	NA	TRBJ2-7	CASSQDLATLGTYEQYF	TGCGCCAGCAGCCAAGATCTGGCGACCCTAGGGACCTACGAGCAGTACTTC
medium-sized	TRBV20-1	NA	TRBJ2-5	CSARVVGAVAETQYF	TGCAGTGCTAGAGTCGTAGGGGCGGTTGCGGAGACCCAGTACTTC
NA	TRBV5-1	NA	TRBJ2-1	CASSAGQLPYNEQFF	TGCGCCAGCAGCGCGGGACAGTTACCCTACAATGAGCAGTTCTTC
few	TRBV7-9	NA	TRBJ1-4	CAGEMGSSEKLFF	TGTGCCGGAGAAATGGGGAGTAGTGAAAAACTGTTTTTT
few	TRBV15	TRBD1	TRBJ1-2	CATSSDRGLGYTF	TGTGCCACCAGCAGCGACAGGGGGCTTGGCTACACCTTC
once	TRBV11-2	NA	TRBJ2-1	CASSPIRSYNEQFF	TGTGCCAGCAGCCCGATTCGCTCCTACAATGAGCAGTTCTTC
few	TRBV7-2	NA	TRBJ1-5	CASSFGGTQPQHF	TGTGCCAGCAGCTTCGGGGGAACGCAGCCCCAGCATTTT
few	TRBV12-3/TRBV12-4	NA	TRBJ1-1	CASSLALKGTNTEAFF	TGTGCCAGCAGTTTAGCGCTAAAAGGCACGAACACTGAAGCTTTCTTT
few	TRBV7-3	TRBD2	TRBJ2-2	CASSPKRALAGGPNTGELFF	TGTGCCAGCAGCCCAAAGCGTGCGCTAGCGGGGGGACCGAACACCGGGGAGCTGTTTTTT
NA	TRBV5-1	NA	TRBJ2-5	CASSRTGREQETQYF	TGCGCCAGCAGCAGGACAGGGAGGGAGCAAGAGACCCAGTACTTC
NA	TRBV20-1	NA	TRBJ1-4	CSARLPRGEKLFF	TGCAGTGCTAGACTTCCGAGGGGCGAAAAACTGTTTTTT
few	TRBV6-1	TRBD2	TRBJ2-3	CASSVPAGGGTDTQYF	TGTGCCAGCAGTGTTCCCGCGGGGGGCGGAACAGATACGCAGTATTTT
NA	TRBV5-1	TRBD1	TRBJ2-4	CASSSRDRGNIQYF	TGCGCCAGCAGCTCCCGGGACAGGGGAAACATTCAGTACTTC
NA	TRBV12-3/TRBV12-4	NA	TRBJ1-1	CAIGGRENTEAFF	TGTGCGATAGGGGGGCGCGAGAACACTGAAGCTTTCTTT
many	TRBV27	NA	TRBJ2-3	CASSLEPRGDTQYF	TGTGCCAGCAGTTTAGAGCCCCGGGGAGATACGCAGTATTTT
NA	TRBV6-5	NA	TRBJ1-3	CASRGGFSGNTIYF	TGTGCCAGCCGAGGTGGATTTTCTGGAAACACCATATATTTT
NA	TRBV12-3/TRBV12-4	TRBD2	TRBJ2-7	CASSSPPSGRSYEQYF	TGTGCCAGCAGTTCCCCCCCGAGCGGGAGGTCCTACGAGCAGTACTTC
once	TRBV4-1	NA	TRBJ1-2	CASSQEVGSRGYTF	TGCGCCAGCAGCCAAGAGGTAGGAAGCCGCGGCTACACCTTC
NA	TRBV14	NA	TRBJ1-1	CASSLGGAGNTEAFF	TGTGCCAGCAGCCTGGGGGGGGCAGGGAACACTGAAGCTTTCTTT
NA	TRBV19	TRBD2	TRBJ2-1	CASSIGLAGGPSSYNEQFF	TGTGCCAGTAGTATAGGGCTAGCGGGAGGGCCGAGCTCCTACAATGAGCAGTTCTTC
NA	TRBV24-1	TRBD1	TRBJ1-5	CATSDSSPTGVYSNQPQHF	TGTGCCACCAGTGATTCCTCGCCGACAGGGGTTTATAGCAATCAGCCCCAGCATTTT
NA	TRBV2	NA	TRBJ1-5	CASSGTGNQPQHF	TGTGCCAGCAGCGGGACGGGGAATCAGCCCCAGCATTTT
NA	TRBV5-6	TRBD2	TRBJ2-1	CASRSSGSYNEQFF	TGTGCCAGCAGGAGTAGCGGGAGCTACAATGAGCAGTTCTTC
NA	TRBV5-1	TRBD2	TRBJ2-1	CASSRTSGVYNEQFF	TGCGCCAGCAGCAGGACTAGCGGTGTTTACAATGAGCAGTTCTTC
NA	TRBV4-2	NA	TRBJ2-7	CASSQDSLAPETYEQYF	TGTGCCAGCAGCCAAGATAGCCTAGCGCCTGAGACCTACGAGCAGTACTTC
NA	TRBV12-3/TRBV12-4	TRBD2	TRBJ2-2	CASSDHSGRAPTGELFF	TGTGCCAGCAGTGATCATAGCGGGAGGGCCCCCACCGGGGAGCTGTTTTTT
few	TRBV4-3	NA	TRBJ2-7	CASSQDLRVSSEQYF	TGCGCCAGCAGCCAAGATCTTCGGGTTAGCAGCGAGCAGTACTTC
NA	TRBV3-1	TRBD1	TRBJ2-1	CASSQGTGLGNEQFF	TGTGCCAGCAGCCAAGGGACAGGGCTGGGCAATGAGCAGTTCTTC
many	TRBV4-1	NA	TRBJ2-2	CASRDRNTGELFF	TGCGCCAGCAGGGACAGGAACACCGGGGAGCTGTTTTTT
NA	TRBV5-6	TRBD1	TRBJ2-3	CASSLTGANSDTQYF	TGTGCCAGCAGCTTGACAGGGGCAAATTCAGATACGCAGTATTTT